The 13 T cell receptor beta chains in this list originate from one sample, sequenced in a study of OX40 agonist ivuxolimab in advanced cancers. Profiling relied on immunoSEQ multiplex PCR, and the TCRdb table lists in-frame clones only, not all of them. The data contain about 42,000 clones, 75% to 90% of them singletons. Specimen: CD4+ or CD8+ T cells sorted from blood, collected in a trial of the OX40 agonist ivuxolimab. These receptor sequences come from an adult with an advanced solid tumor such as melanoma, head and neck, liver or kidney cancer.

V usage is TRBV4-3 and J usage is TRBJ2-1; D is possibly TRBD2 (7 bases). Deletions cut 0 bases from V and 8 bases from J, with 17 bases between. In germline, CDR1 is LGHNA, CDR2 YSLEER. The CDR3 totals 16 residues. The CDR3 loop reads CASSQDPPGGGHEQFF. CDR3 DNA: TGCGCCAGCAGCCAAGATCCGCCGGGCGGGGGCCATGAGCAGTTCTTC.

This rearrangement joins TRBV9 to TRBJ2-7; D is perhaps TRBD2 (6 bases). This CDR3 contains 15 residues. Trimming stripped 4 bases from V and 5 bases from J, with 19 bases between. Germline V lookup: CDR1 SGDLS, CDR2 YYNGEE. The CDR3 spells CASSPTSLAKNEQYF. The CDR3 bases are TGTGCCAGCAGCCCCACTAGTCTAGCGAAGAACGAGCAGTACTTC.

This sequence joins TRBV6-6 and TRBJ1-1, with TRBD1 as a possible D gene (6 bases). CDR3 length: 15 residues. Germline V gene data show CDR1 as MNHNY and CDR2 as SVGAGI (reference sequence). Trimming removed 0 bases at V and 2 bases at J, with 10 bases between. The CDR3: CASSYSDRTNTEAFF. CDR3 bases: TGTGCCAGCAGTTACTCGGACAGAACTAACACTGAAGCTTTCTTT.

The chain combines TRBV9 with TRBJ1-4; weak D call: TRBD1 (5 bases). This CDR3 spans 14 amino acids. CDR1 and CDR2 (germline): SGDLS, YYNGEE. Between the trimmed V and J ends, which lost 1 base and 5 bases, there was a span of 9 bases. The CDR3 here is CASSVLDNNEKLFF. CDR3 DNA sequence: TGTGCCAGCAGCGTATTGGACAACAATGAAAAACTGTTTTTT.

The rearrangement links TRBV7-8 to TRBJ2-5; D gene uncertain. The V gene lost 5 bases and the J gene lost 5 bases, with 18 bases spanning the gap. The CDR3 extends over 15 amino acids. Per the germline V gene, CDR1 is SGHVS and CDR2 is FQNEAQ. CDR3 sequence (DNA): TGTGCCAGCAGCCCAACGGTTGGTCCCAGGGAGACCCAGTACTTC. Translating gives CASSPTVGPRETQYF.

The chain's CDR3 is CASSEYIGSTGELFF. The CDR3 DNA reads as TGTGCCAGCAGTGAATATATCGGATCCACCGGGGAGCTGTTTTTT. The V gene is TRBV25-1, the J gene TRBJ2-2, with D unclear. V lost 0 bases and J lost 4, with 9 bases in between. This CDR3 has 15 residues. The germline gives CDR1 MGHDK, CDR2 SYGVNS.

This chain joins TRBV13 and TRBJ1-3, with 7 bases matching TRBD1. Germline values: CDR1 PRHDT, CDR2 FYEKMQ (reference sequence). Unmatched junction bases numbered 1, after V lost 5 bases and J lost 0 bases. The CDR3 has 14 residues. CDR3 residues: CASSHRGSGNTIYF. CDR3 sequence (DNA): TGTGCCAGCAGCCACAGGGGCTCTGGAAACACCATATATTTT.

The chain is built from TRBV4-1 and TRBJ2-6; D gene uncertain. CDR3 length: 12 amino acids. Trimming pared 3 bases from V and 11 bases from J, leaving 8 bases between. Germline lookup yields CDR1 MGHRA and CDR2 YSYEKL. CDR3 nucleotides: TGCGCCAGCAGCCAGGGCCCCGACGTCCTGACTTTC. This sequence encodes CASSQGPDVLTF.

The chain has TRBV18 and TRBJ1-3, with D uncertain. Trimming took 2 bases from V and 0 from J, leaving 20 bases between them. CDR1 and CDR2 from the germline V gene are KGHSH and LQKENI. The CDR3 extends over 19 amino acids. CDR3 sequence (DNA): TGTGCCAGCTCACCAGGCAGGAGGATGGCCGTCTACTCTGGAAACACCATATATTTT. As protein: CASSPGRRMAVYSGNTIYF. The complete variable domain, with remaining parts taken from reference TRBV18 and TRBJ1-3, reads NAGVMQNPRHLVRRRGQEARLRCSPMKGHSHVYWYRQLPEEGLKFMVYLQKENIIDESGMPKERFSAEFPKEGPSILRIQQVVRGDSAAYFCASSPGRRMAVYSGNTIYFGEGSWLTVV.

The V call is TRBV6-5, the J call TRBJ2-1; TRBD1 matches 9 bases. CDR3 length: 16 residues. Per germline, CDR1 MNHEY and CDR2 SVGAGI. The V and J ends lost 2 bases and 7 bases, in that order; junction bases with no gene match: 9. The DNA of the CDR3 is TGTGCCAGCAGTTACCCGCTGGACAGGGGAGGGAATGAGCAGTTCTTC. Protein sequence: CASSYPLDRGGNEQFF.

CDR3 sequence (DNA): TGTGCCAGCAGTAAGACAGCTCTGGACTATGGCTACACCTTC. Translating it yields CASSKTALDYGYTF. The rearrangement uses TRBV6-4 and TRBJ1-2; D is perhaps TRBD1 (5 bases). The germline CDR1 and CDR2 sequences are MRHNA and SNTAGT. Trimming pared 5 bases from V and 3 bases from J, leaving 13 bases between. The CDR3 is 14 amino acids.

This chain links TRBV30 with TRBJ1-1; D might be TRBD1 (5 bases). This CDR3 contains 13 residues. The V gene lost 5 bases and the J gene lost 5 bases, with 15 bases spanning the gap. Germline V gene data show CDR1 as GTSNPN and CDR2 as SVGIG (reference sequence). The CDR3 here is CAWARGGGTEAFF. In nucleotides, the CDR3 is TGTGCCTGGGCGCGGGGCGGAGGGACTGAAGCTTTCTTT.

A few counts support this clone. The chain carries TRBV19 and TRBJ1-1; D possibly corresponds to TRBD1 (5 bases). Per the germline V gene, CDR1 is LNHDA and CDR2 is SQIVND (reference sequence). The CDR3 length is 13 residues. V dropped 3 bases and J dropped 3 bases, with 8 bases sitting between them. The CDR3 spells CASSMKGYTEAFF. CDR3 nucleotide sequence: TGTGCCAGTAGTATGAAGGGGTACACTGAAGCTTTCTTT.